Each of the 25 T cell receptor beta chains below was sequenced from the same sample in a study of human T cells and chemical hapten exposure. Regarding time point: patch test 1, 2 weeks after DPC sensitization. Stated treatment: therapeutic diphenylcyclopropenone sensitization with weekly scalp DPC. TCRdb re-derived calls from the RACE reads in MiXCR, one entry per CDR3 protein. The data show a few hundred thousand distinct CDR3 sequences, about 4.4% seen once. The sample was whole blood, taken in connection with sensitization to the hapten diphenylcyclopropenone (DPC). These receptors all come from a woman between 50 and 59 years old with alopecia areata. Some clones in this sample may be carry-over from other donors' samples.

In its sample, this clonotype was seen many times. The chain couples TRBV6-5 to TRBJ2-1; D might be TRBD1 or TRBD2, each matching 5 bases. CDR3 length: 13 residues. The ends were cut back, 4 bases at V and 8 bases at J, with 12 bases in the middle. The germline CDR1 and CDR2 sequences are MNHEY and SVGAGI. The DNA for the CDR3 is TGTGCCAGCAGTTTTGGGGGTGGCGATGAGCAGTTCTTC. This translates into CASSFGGGDEQFF.

This clonotype was seen at least ten times. V usage is TRBV20-1 and J usage is TRBJ2-3; 7 nucleotides match TRBD1. Germline values: CDR1 DFQATT, CDR2 SNEGSKA (reference sequence). This CDR3 region has 15 residues. V lost 6 bases to trimming and J lost 0 bases; unmatched junction nucleotides: 9. CDR3 sequence reads: CSALSPGQSTDTQYF. CDR3 DNA: TGCAGTGCCCTTAGTCCGGGACAGAGCACAGATACGCAGTATTTT.

This clonotype was counted many times. The V gene is TRBV27, the J gene TRBJ2-3; 12 bases match TRBD2. The CDR3 contains 17 residues. Germline V gives CDR1 MNHEY, CDR2 SMNVEV (reference sequence). The junction had 13 bases not matched to a gene; V was cut back by 6 bases and J by 6 bases. The CDR3, as DNA: TGTGCCAGCAGCGTCCCGGGGCTAGCGGGAGGGCGTGATACGCAGTATTTT. Protein sequence: CASSVPGLAGGRDTQYF.

This clonotype showed up many times. This chain connects TRBV11-2 to TRBJ2-3; D is possibly TRBD1 (6 bases). Trimming took off 5 bases at V and 2 bases at J, with 8 bases between the two ends. CDR3 size: 13 residues. In germline, CDR1 is SGHAT, CDR2 FQNNGV. Written as DNA, the CDR3 is TGTGCCAGCAGCCCAGGGGACACAGATACGCAGTATTTT. This codes for CASSPGDTDTQYF.

This clonotype was counted many times. This chain joins TRBV12-3 or TRBV12-4 and TRBJ2-5; D perhaps matches TRBD1 (5 bases). The CDR3 contains 14 residues. V lost 4 bases and J 5 bases, leaving 14 bases between the germline ends. The CDR3 protein is CASSSSGAGETQYF. The CDR3 DNA is TGTGCCAGCAGTTCTTCTGGGGCAGGGGAGACCCAGTACTTC.

This clonotype has only a few counts. The V gene is TRBV5-1, the J gene TRBJ2-3, with D perhaps TRBD1 or TRBD2 (5 bases each). Trimming pared 0 bases from V and 2 bases from J, leaving 10 bases between. The germline V gene has CDR1 SGHRS and CDR2 YFSETQ. The CDR3 runs 15 residues. CDR3 DNA: TGCGCCAGCAGCTTGGCCGGGACCTACACAGATACGCAGTATTTT. Translated, it gives CASSLAGTYTDTQYF.

This clonotype was recorded many times. The rearrangement joins TRBV19 to TRBJ2-3; tentatively, D is TRBD1 (6 bases). V was clipped by 10 bases and J by 0 bases, with 17 bases between them. CDR3 length: 15 residues. The germline V gene has CDR1 LNHDA and CDR2 SQIVND (reference sequence). The CDR3 nucleotides are TGTGCCACAAAACCCGGGACAAGAAGCACAGATACGCAGTATTTT. Its translation is CATKPGTRSTDTQYF.

The chain couples TRBV20-1 to TRBJ1-1; possible D gene TRBD1, 5 bases. The germline V gene encodes CDR1 DFQATT and CDR2 SNEGSKA (reference sequence). The CDR3 is made up of 11 amino acids. Trimming left V 6 bases short and J 8 bases short, with 13 bases between. The CDR3, as DNA: TGCAGTGCCCGGGGGGGAGGGGAAGCTTTCTTT. Translated: CSARGGGEAFF.

This clonotype appeared a few times. This sequence joins TRBV27 and TRBJ2-7; possibly TRBD1 for D (5 bases). Per the germline V gene, CDR1 is MNHEY and CDR2 is SMNVEV (reference sequence). The CDR3 totals 11 residues. The V and J ends lost 6 bases and 4 bases respectively, with 7 bases between them. DNA for the CDR3: TGTGCCAGCAGAGCAGGGTACGAGCAGTACTTC. Translation: CASRAGYEQYF.

The chain has TRBV14 and TRBJ1-3; D unresolved. Germline lookup yields CDR1 SGHDN and CDR2 FVKESK. The length of the CDR3 is 14 residues. Trimming removed 2 bases from V and 2 bases from J, with 7 bases in between. The CDR3 here is CASSQQRAGNTIYF. CDR3 nucleotide sequence: TGTGCCAGCAGCCAACAGAGGGCTGGAAACACCATATATTTT.

This clonotype was detected ten times or more. The V gene is TRBV29-1, the J gene TRBJ2-3; no firm D call. The CDR3 totals 13 residues. Germline V lookup: CDR1 SQVTM, CDR2 ANQGSEA. V was clipped by 4 bases and J by 0 bases, with 8 bases between them. The CDR3 here is CSVGSASTDTQYF. The CDR3 coding sequence is TGCAGCGTTGGCAGCGCTAGCACAGATACGCAGTATTTT.

This clonotype has more than one count but fewer than ten. V and J are TRBV12-3 or TRBV12-4 and TRBJ1-2; possibly TRBD1 for D (6 bases). V was trimmed by 5 bases and J by 3 bases, leaving 13 bases between them. The CDR3 is 14 amino acids. Here the CDR3 DNA reads TGTGCCAGCAGTCCCACAGGGCGCGACTATGGCTACACCTTC. Amino acids: CASSPTGRDYGYTF.

This clonotype came up many times. The chain links TRBV2 to TRBJ1-2, with a tentative D call TRBD1 (5 bases). CDR1 is SNHLY, CDR2 FYNNEI, per germline. V lost 6 bases to trimming and J lost 4 bases, with 12 bases between them. This CDR3 has 13 residues. The CDR3 loop reads CASSSVGGYGYTF. The DNA of the CDR3 is TGTGCCAGCAGCTCCGTCGGGGGCTATGGCTACACCTTC.

This chain connects TRBV6-5 to TRBJ2-7; no definite D call. Germline V CDR1 and CDR2: MNHEY, SVGAGI. This CDR3 is 15 amino acids long. Between the trimmed V and J ends, which lost 2 bases and 3 bases, there was a span of 14 bases. CDR3 coding DNA: TGTGCCAGCAGTTACGGTCTGCAGGTCCTCTACGAGCAGTACTTC. Its translation is CASSYGLQVLYEQYF.

V and J are TRBV30 and TRBJ2-7; a possible D gene is TRBD1 (5 bases). Germline assignment: CDR1 GTSNPN and CDR2 SVGIG (reference sequence). The CDR3 consists of 15 residues. The V end was cut by 0 bases, the J end by 1 base, with 13 bases between. CDR3 nucleotides: TGTGCCTGGAGTGTACGGGCAGGGAATTCCTACGAGCAGTACTTC. Translating gives CAWSVRAGNSYEQYF.

Many counts were recorded for this clonotype. The chain links TRBV3-1 to TRBJ1-6, with D perhaps TRBD1 (5 bases). The V end was cut by 0 bases, the J end by 8 bases, with 11 bases between. CDR1 and CDR2 (germline): LGHDT, YNNKEL (reference sequence). The CDR3 is made up of 15 amino acids. The DNA of the CDR3 is TGTGCCAGCAGCCAAGATCGGCAGGGAGATTCACCCCTCCACTTT. It specifies CASSQDRQGDSPLHF.

This clonotype has just a few counts. This chain links TRBV20-1 with TRBJ1-4; D is uncertain. V was shortened by 5 bases and J by 5 bases, with 9 bases between the two germline ends. This CDR3 region has 12 residues. Germline V CDR1 and CDR2: DFQATT, SNEGSKA (reference sequence). In nucleotides, the CDR3 is TGCAGTGCTTTGGGATGGAATGAAAAACTGTTTTTT. Translated: CSALGWNEKLFF.

On this clonotype itself: The junction and the germline gene differ at one end; a read error may be behind it. V and J are TRBV5-4 and TRBJ2-7; 11 bases are shared with TRBD1. The CDR3 loop spans 15 amino acids. The germline V gene has CDR1 SGHNT and CDR2 YYREEE (reference sequence). CDR3 DNA: TGTGCCAGCAGCTTCCCGGGACAGGGGGTAGAAGAGCTGTACTTC. It is translated as CASSFPGQGVEELYF.

J is TRBJ2-3 and V is TRBV4-1; TRBD1 is a possible D gene (7 bases). V lost 4 bases and J lost 3, with 14 bases in between. The CDR3 sequence is 15 residues long. Looked up from germline, CDR1 is MGHRA and CDR2 is YSYEKL. The CDR3 nucleotides are TGCGCCAGCAGCCCCAGGGGGGCCAAGACAGATACGCAGTATTTT. Translating gives CASSPRGAKTDTQYF.

This clonotype was observed a few times. The chain couples TRBV7-9 to TRBJ2-5, with a possible D match to TRBD2 (5 bases). Germline V gene lookup returns CDR1 SEHNR and CDR2 FQNEAQ (reference sequence). Trimming left V 2 bases short and J 5 bases short, with 12 bases between. This CDR3 contains 14 residues. The CDR3 spells CASSLNSRGETQYF. CDR3 bases: TGTGCCAGCAGCTTAAATTCCCGCGGGGAGACCCAGTACTTC.

The chain carries TRBV18 and TRBJ1-2; no clear D. The CDR3 is made up of 11 amino acids. V gave up 2 bases and J gave up 8 bases, with 6 bases separating them. CDR1 is KGHSH and CDR2 is LQKENI in the germline V gene. The CDR3 protein is CASSPEGGYTF. Here the CDR3 DNA reads TGTGCCAGCTCACCAGAGGGCGGCTACACCTTC.

Concerning this clonotype itself: A much larger clone differs by one base, so this may be a read error. V and J are TRBV3-1 and TRBJ1-1; TRBD1 might be the D (6 bases). CDR3 size: 14 residues. CDR1 and CDR2 from the germline V gene are LGHDT and YNNKEL (reference sequence). Deletions cut 3 bases from V and 1 base from J, with 9 bases between. Here the CDR3 reads CASSHGQSNTEAFF. The CDR3 region has the DNA TGTGCCAGCAGCCATGGACAGTCGAACACTGAAGCTTTCTTT.

This sequence joins TRBV24-1 and TRBJ2-5; D remains ambiguous. The CDR3 runs 14 residues. Trimming removed 1 base at V and 5 bases at J, with 10 bases between. CDR1 KGHDR and CDR2 SFDVKD come from the germline V gene. CDR3 amino acids: CATSDFAERETQYF. The CDR3 nucleotides read TGTGCCACCAGTGATTTCGCAGAGAGGGAGACCCAGTACTTC.

The table lists this clonotype with a few counts. This chain joins TRBV9 and TRBJ2-5, with D perhaps TRBD2 (6 bases). Trimming cost V 5 bases and J 1 base, with 18 bases left between them. The CDR3 spans 16 residues. Germline V gene data show CDR1 as SGDLS and CDR2 as YYNGEE. This CDR3 reads CASSPNSGAGQETQYF. DNA of the CDR3: TGTGCCAGCAGTCCTAATAGCGGAGCCGGCCAAGAGACCCAGTACTTC. Looking up the rest from reference TRBV9 and TRBJ2-5 gives the full variable domain: DSGVTQTPKHLITATGQRVTLRCSPRSGDLSVYWYQQSLDQGLQFLIQYYNGEERAKGNILERFSAQQFPDLHSELNLSSLELGDSALYFCASSPNSGAGQETQYFGPGTRLLVL.

The chain employs TRBV25-1 and TRBJ2-1; the match to TRBD1 covers 9 bases. V was pared by 6 bases and J by 6 bases, with 6 bases of the junction left unmatched. Germline CDR1 reads MGHDK; CDR2 reads SYGVNS. The CDR3 runs to 14 residues. Here the CDR3 reads CASSTGGAVNEQFF. The DNA for the CDR3 is TGTGCCAGCAGCACAGGGGGCGCGGTCAATGAGCAGTTCTTC.